Detailed here is one T cell receptor (beta chain). The antigen remains unidentified. This sample was included in a study of cytomegalovirus exposure and HLA in healthy donors. Study findings and constraints: Rates of TCR association differed by HLA locus in a later analysis, with DRB1 highest and HLA-C lowest. Later analysis indicated greater clonal expansion among HLA-associated TCR beta chains than among equally common other chains.

This CDR3 region has 12 residues. The germline V gene encodes CDR1 MGHDK and CDR2 SYGVNS. Trimming removed 6 bases at V and 6 bases at J, with 11 bases between. The PCR had 60 Vbeta and 13 Jbeta primers. Authors' processing steps: In a later analysis, around 11 million of some 80 million unique beta chains occurred in at least two donors. Data came from immunoSEQ multiplex PCR; TCRdb stores just in-frame clones and leaves some out. That table furnishes V, J and clone size, whereas the DNA furnished D and trimming. The sample carries around 120,000 clones, around three quarters recorded once. The clonotype originates from a woman aged 40 to 49 in good health and CMV-seronegative. V is TRBV25-1 and J is TRBJ1-2; possible D gene TRBD1, 5 bases. The sequenced material came from PBMCs. CDR3 protein: CASSQGWHGYTF. CDR3 bases: TGTGCCAGCAGCCAGGGATGGCATGGCTACACCTTC.